The 23 T cell receptor beta chains below were found in one sample sequenced in a study of CD8 T cells in Susac syndrome. Reverse transcription of roughly 0.45 to 1 ug RNA used random hexamers. TCRdb called the immunoSEQ multiplex PCR reads again in MiXCR, with one record for every CDR3 protein. Found here are about 89,000 distinct CDR3 sequences, 80% to 95% of them singletons; the top ten hold over 0.25%. Sequencing input: CD8+ T cells from PBMCs. These receptors were collected from a human donor in good health.

The chain couples TRBV2 to TRBJ2-5; D may match TRBD1 or TRBD2 (6 bases each). CDR3 length: 15 amino acids. The V gene lost 3 bases and the J gene lost 5 bases, with 16 bases spanning the gap. Germline V CDR1 and CDR2: SNHLY, FYNNEI. CDR3 sequence (DNA): TGTGCCAGCAGTGAGTCCGGGGGCGGTGGGGAGACCCAGTACTTC. This translates into CASSESGGGGETQYF.

This chain links TRBV7-2 with TRBJ2-5; 11 bases match TRBD1. Germline V lookup: CDR1 SGHTA, CDR2 FQGNSA. This CDR3 is built from 15 residues. The J segment lost 4 bases and the V segment lost 6 bases, leaving 7 bases of the junction unmatched. The CDR3 spells CASSDGTGGIETQYF. In DNA form, the CDR3 reads TGTGCCAGCAGTGATGGGACAGGGGGAATAGAGACCCAGTACTTC.

CDR3 region: CASSLRQGAPETQYF. CDR3 in DNA: TGCGCCAGCAGCTTGAGACAGGGGGCACCGGAGACCCAGTACTTC. This chain uses TRBV5-1 with TRBJ2-5; 10 nucleotides align to TRBD1. Trimming at V came to 1 base and at J to 5 bases, leaving 5 bases not matched to a gene. CDR1 is SGHRS and CDR2 is YFSETQ in the germline V gene. The CDR3 spans 15 residues.

The CDR3 nucleotides read TGTGCCAGCAGTGGTTGGGACAGGGATGAAAAACTGTTTTTT. It codes for CASSGWDRDEKLFF. The chain is built from TRBV2 and TRBJ1-4, with 9 bases matching TRBD1. Looked up from germline, CDR1 is SNHLY and CDR2 is FYNNEI. V was pared by 4 bases and J by 6 bases, with 3 bases of the junction left unmatched. This CDR3 is 14 amino acids long.

The V gene is TRBV27, the J gene TRBJ2-7; possibly TRBD1 for D (6 bases). V lost 2 bases and J lost 2, with 19 bases in between. CDR3 size: 17 residues. CDR1 is MNHEY and CDR2 is SMNVEV in the germline V gene (reference sequence). The CDR3 sequence is CASSLKGGAGAPYEQYF. In DNA, the CDR3 is TGTGCCAGCAGTTTAAAGGGTGGGGCAGGGGCACCCTACGAGCAGTACTTC.

The chain is built from TRBV5-6 and TRBJ1-3; no reliable D call. Germline lookup yields CDR1 SGHDT and CDR2 YYEEEE. The CDR3 extends over 16 amino acids. The V end lost 0 bases, the J end lost 3 bases, and 13 bases lay between the germline ends. The CDR3 DNA is TGTGCCAGCAGCTTGGGCGGAGGCGGAGTTGGAAACACCATATATTTT. Its translation is CASSLGGGGVGNTIYF.

V is TRBV7-8 and J is TRBJ2-5; D is unclear. Trimming stripped 2 bases from V and 3 bases from J, with 16 bases between. Germline CDR1 and CDR2: SGHVS and FQNEAQ. CDR3 length: 16 residues. The CDR3 region has the DNA TGTGCCAGCAGCTTACCCCCGGCCCAGGTCGAAGAGACCCAGTACTTC. It yields the protein CASSLPPAQVEETQYF.

In its sample, this clonotype was seen once. The rearrangement links TRBV4-1 to TRBJ2-7, with TRBD2 identical over 8 bases. This CDR3 contains 17 residues. CDR1 is MGHRA, CDR2 YSYEKL, per germline. The V segment lost 4 bases and the J segment 0 bases; nucleotides outside the gene matches: 11. CDR3 amino acids: CASSPGTRPSVSYEQYF. Written as DNA, the CDR3 is TGCGCCAGCAGCCCTGGGACTAGACCCTCAGTCTCCTACGAGCAGTACTTC.

This sequence joins TRBV2 and TRBJ2-7, with TRBD1 as a possible D gene (7 bases). V gave up 1 base and J gave up 4 bases, with 14 bases separating them. Per the germline V gene, CDR1 is SNHLY and CDR2 is FYNNEI. This CDR3 is built from 15 residues. The CDR3 sequence is CASSEGGDSRYEQYF. CDR3 coding DNA: TGTGCCAGCAGTGAAGGGGGGGACAGTAGGTACGAGCAGTACTTC.

The V call is TRBV20-1, the J call TRBJ2-1, with 11 bases that match TRBD2. The germline V gene has CDR1 DFQATT and CDR2 SNEGSKA (reference sequence). This CDR3 spans 15 amino acids. V lost 6 bases and J lost 10; bases outside the gene matches: 14. CDR3 sequence reads: CSAIPELAGGLEQFF. CDR3 sequence (DNA): TGCAGTGCCATCCCCGAGCTAGCGGGGGGATTAGAGCAGTTCTTC.

CDR3 bases: TGTGCCACCAGCAGAGATCGCGAACTAGCGGGGTGGAATGAGCAGTTCTTC. Translating it yields CATSRDRELAGWNEQFF. The chain employs TRBV15 and TRBJ2-1, with 10 bases fitting TRBD2. The CDR3 loop spans 17 amino acids. CDR1 is LNHNV and CDR2 is YYDKDF in the germline V gene (reference sequence). The trim removed 0 bases at V and 7 bases at J, leaving 9 bases unmatched.

V usage is TRBV29-1 and J usage is TRBJ2-7, with D unclear. Germline CDR1 SQVTM, CDR2 ANQGSEA. With 4 bases removed from V and 0 bases from J, the gap between germline ends came to 4 bases. The CDR3 has 11 amino acids. The CDR3 nucleotides read TGCAGCGTTGGGGACTCCTACGAGCAGTACTTC. Residues: CSVGDSYEQYF.

As DNA, the CDR3 is TGTGCCTGGAGTACGGGACAGGGGGCTTTCGACGAGCAGTACTTC. It yields the protein CAWSTGQGAFDEQYF. This chain connects TRBV30 to TRBJ2-7; TRBD1 aligns across 12 bases. Trimming cost V 2 bases and J 5 bases; bases outside gene matches: 7. Germline assignment: CDR1 GTSNPN and CDR2 SVGIG (reference sequence). There are 15 residues in the CDR3.

The CDR3 nucleotides are TGTGCCAGCAGTACAGGGGCTGGGGCCAACGTCCTGACTTTC. Amino acid sequence: CASSTGAGANVLTF. V gene TRBV6-5 combines with J gene TRBJ2-6, with 7 bases aligning to TRBD1. The CDR3 totals 14 residues. The germline gives CDR1 MNHEY, CDR2 SVGAGI. V shed 5 bases and J 2 bases; nucleotides not matched to a gene: 0.

CDR3 sequence: CASSLLSGGIDTQYF. In DNA form, the CDR3 reads TGTGCCAGCAGTCTCCTGAGCGGGGGGATAGATACGCAGTATTTT. The chain has TRBV12-3 or TRBV12-4 and TRBJ2-3; 9 bases are a match to TRBD2. J lost 5 bases, V lost 5 bases, and 8 bases had no gene match. This CDR3 has 15 residues.

Here the CDR3 reads CASRTGTVQETQYF. The DNA for the CDR3 is TGTGCCAGCAGGACGGGGACGGTCCAAGAGACCCAGTACTTC. The chain couples TRBV11-2 to TRBJ2-5, with D perhaps assigned TRBD1 or TRBD2 (5 bases each). This CDR3 is built from 14 residues. Per germline, CDR1 SGHAT and CDR2 FQNNGV. V lost 6 bases and J lost 1, with 12 bases in between.

The V call is TRBV5-6, the J call TRBJ2-3; 7 nucleotides agree with TRBD1. J lost 4 bases, V lost 0 bases, and 2 bases had no gene match. The CDR3 length is 14 residues. Germline values: CDR1 SGHDT, CDR2 YYEEEE. CDR3 sequence: CASSLATGADTQYF. In DNA, the CDR3 is TGTGCCAGCAGCTTGGCCACAGGGGCAGATACGCAGTATTTT.

The V gene is TRBV2, the J gene TRBJ1-1, with TRBD1 matching 8 bases. V lost 5 bases and J lost 1; bases outside the gene matches: 9. Germline-derived CDR1 and CDR2 are SNHLY and FYNNEI. The CDR3 is 16 amino acids. The CDR3 nucleotides read TGTGCCAGCAGTATAGGTCGACAGGGGTCGAACACTGAAGCTTTCTTT. It codes for CASSIGRQGSNTEAFF.

The chain has TRBV12-3 or TRBV12-4 and TRBJ2-2; 7 bases map to TRBD2. The CDR3 spans 17 residues. V gave up 11 bases and J gave up 0 bases; unmatched junction bases: 15. The CDR3: CADSRLARGTNTGELFF. The CDR3 DNA reads TGTGCCGATTCCCGACTAGCTCGGGGGACGAACACCGGGGAGCTGTTTTTT.

This clonotype was counted a single time. The J gene is TRBJ2-5, the V gene TRBV7-2, with TRBD2 identical over 12 bases. The CDR3 totals 16 residues. With V trimmed by 5 bases and J by 5 bases, 9 bases remained unmatched. Germline CDR1 and CDR2: SGHTA and FQGNSA. CDR3 protein: CASSPWLAGGLETQYF. In DNA form, the CDR3 reads TGTGCCAGCAGCCCGTGGCTAGCGGGGGGGCTGGAGACCCAGTACTTC.

J is TRBJ2-1 and V is TRBV9, with D unresolved. Germline V gene lookup returns CDR1 SGDLS and CDR2 YYNGEE. The CDR3 has 16 residues. The ends were cut back, 0 bases at V and 0 bases at J, with 10 bases in the middle. The CDR3, as DNA: TGTGCCAGCAGCGTAGTTGCCTTAAGCTCCTACAATGAGCAGTTCTTC. As protein: CASSVVALSSYNEQFF.

This chain joins TRBV19 and TRBJ1-1; D perhaps matches TRBD1 (6 bases). Germline lookup yields CDR1 LNHDA and CDR2 SQIVND (reference sequence). The CDR3 has 15 amino acids. Trimming stripped 3 bases from V and 0 bases from J, with 11 bases between. CDR3 nucleotides: TGTGCCAGTAGTATCCCTGGACAGATGAACACTGAAGCTTTCTTT. It is translated as CASSIPGQMNTEAFF.

The J gene is TRBJ2-7, the V gene TRBV13; possible D gene TRBD1, 5 bases. Germline CDR1 PRHDT, CDR2 FYEKMQ (reference sequence). Trimming removed 1 base from V and 7 bases from J, with 11 bases in between. The CDR3 runs to 13 residues. The CDR3 DNA reads as TGTGCCAGCAGCTTAGATAAGGGGCGGGAGCAGTACTTC. Translation: CASSLDKGREQYF.